This is a list of T cell receptor beta chains from one sample in a study of T cells expressing NK-cell markers. TCRdb re-analyzed the 5' RACE reads; it lists each CDR3 protein once, without DNA. The listing contains about half a million distinct CDR3 sequences. The sequencing input was blood T cells: a sorted CD56 or NKG2C T cell subset, CD4+ or CD8+ T cells, or bulk PBMC T cells (not recorded which). The receptors here all came from a woman aged 50 to 60 in good health. Both conserved end residues are part of each CDR3. Fields, in order: J gene, V gene, CDR3 protein.

TRBJ1-3	TRBV20-1	CSARQGRGNTIYF
TRBJ2-7	TRBV12-3/TRBV12-4	CASSPTRTSAYEQYF
TRBJ1-5	TRBV7-8	CASSLGVLSEEPQHF
TRBJ2-7	TRBV5-1	CASSLAGTGGYEQYF
TRBJ1-1	TRBV6-2/TRBV6-3	CASSSTYPKTEAFF
TRBJ2-1	TRBV20-1	CSAEPWTSGWRREFF
TRBJ2-1	TRBV12-3/TRBV12-4	CASSFSWEGQNEQFF
TRBJ2-1	TRBV6-2/TRBV6-3	CASTPLALLQFEQFF
TRBJ2-7	TRBV4-1	CASSQDRTSGYEQYF
TRBJ2-7	TRBV12-3/TRBV12-4	CASSFVRGFEQYF
TRBJ1-3	TRBV4-2	CASSQEQNSGNTIYF
TRBJ2-7	TRBV7-9	CASSLASVVRVYEQYF
TRBJ1-6	TRBV12-3/TRBV12-4	CASSLGAWGSPLHF
TRBJ2-3	TRBV12-3/TRBV12-4	CASSLGVGDTQYF
TRBJ2-3	TRBV12-3/TRBV12-4	CASSFPTTGPGTDTQYF
TRBJ2-1	TRBV5-1	CASSLGGGTMYNEQFF
TRBJ2-3	TRBV11-3	CASSSLVRGLTDTQYF
TRBJ2-2	TRBV5-1	CASNGPLGARKNTGELFF
TRBJ1-4	TRBV12-3/TRBV12-4	CASSLGFGATNEKLFF
TRBJ2-4	TRBV19	CASIPAGRNIQYF
TRBJ2-1	TRBV2	CASRPGLAGGPLFF
TRBJ2-1	TRBV29-1	CSVSRTLDNEQFF
TRBJ2-7	TRBV28	CASSKTGASSYEQYF
TRBJ2-2	TRBV12-3/TRBV12-4	CASSLWQVGDGELFF